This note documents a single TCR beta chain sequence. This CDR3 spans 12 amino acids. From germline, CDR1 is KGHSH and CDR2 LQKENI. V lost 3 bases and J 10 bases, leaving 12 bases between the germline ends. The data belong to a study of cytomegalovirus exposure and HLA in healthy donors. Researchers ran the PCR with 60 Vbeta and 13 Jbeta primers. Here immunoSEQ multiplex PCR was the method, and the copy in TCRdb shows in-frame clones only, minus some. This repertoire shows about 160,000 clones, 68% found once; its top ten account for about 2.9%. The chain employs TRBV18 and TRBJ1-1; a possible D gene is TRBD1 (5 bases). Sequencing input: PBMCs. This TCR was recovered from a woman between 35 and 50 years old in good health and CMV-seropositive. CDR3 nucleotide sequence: TGTGCCAGCTCACCGGGACTCCTAGTAGCTTTCTTT. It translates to CASSPGLLVAFF. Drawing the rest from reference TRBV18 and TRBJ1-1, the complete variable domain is NAGVMQNPRHLVRRRGQEARLRCSPMKGHSHVYWYRQLPEEGLKFMVYLQKENIIDESGMPKERFSAEFPKEGPSILRIQQVVRGDSAAYFCASSPGLLVAFFGQGTRLTVV.